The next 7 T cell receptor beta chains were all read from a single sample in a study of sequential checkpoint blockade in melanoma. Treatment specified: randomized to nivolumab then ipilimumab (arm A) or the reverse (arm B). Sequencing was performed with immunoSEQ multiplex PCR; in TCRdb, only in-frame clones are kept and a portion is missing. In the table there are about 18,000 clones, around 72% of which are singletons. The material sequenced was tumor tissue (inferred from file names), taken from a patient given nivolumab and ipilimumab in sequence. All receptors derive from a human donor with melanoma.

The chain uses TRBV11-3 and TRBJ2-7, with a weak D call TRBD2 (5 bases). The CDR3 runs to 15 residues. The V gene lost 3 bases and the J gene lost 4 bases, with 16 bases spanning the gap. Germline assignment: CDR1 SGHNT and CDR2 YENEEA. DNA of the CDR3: TGTGCCAGCAGCTTGGGGATGGGCCGGACTTACGAGCAGTACTTC. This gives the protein CASSLGMGRTYEQYF.

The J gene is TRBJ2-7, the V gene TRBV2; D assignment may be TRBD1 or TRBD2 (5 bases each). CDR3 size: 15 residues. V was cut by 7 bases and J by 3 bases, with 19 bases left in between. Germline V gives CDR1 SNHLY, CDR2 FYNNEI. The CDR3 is CASTLDRTRDYEQYF. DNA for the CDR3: TGTGCCAGCACCTTAGACAGAACACGGGACTACGAGCAGTACTTC.

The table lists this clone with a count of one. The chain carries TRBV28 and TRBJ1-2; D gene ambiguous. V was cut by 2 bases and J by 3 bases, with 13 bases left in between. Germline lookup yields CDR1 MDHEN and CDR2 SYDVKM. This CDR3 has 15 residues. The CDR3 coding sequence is TGTGCCAGCAGTTTAGGCAGGTGGAACTACTATGGCTACACCTTC. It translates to CASSLGRWNYYGYTF.

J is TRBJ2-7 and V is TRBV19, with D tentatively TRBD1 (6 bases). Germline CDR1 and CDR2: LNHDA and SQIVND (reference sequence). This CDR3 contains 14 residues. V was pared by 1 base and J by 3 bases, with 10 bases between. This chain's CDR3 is CASSIGRGGYEQYF. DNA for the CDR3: TGTGCCAGTAGTATAGGTCGAGGGGGCTACGAGCAGTACTTC.

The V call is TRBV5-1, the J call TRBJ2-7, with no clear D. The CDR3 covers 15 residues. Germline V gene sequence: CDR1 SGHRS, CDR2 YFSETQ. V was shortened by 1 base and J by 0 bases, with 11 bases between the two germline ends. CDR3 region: CASSLRPTSSYEQYF. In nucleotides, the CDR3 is TGCGCCAGCAGCTTGAGGCCTACCAGCTCCTACGAGCAGTACTTC.

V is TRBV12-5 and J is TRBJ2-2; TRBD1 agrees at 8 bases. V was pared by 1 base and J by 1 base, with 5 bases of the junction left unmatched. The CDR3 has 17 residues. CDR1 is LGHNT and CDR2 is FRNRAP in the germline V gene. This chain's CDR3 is CASGLGLGTGNTGELFF. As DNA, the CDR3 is TGTGCTAGTGGTTTGGGCCTCGGGACAGGGAACACCGGGGAGCTGTTTTTT.

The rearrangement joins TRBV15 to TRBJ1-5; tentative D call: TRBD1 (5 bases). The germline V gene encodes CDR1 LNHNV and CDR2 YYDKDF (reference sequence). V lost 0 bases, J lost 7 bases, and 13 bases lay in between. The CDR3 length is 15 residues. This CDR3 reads CATSRDGGASQPQHF. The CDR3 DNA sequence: TGTGCCACCAGCAGAGATGGAGGGGCAAGCCAGCCCCAGCATTTT.